This record covers a single T cell receptor beta chain. TCRdb's copy holds only in-frame clones and misses some; the assay was immunoSEQ multiplex PCR. The data hold a few hundred thousand clones, with 88% observed a single time. Germline CDR1 is SNHLY and CDR2 is FYNNEI. V shed 7 bases, J shed 6 bases, and the junction held 6 bases outside the gene matches. This CDR3 has 14 amino acids. The data originate from a study of blood T cell repertoires in COVID-19. This TCR was recovered from a woman aged 30 to 39 who had been exposed to COVID-19. This chain links TRBV2 with TRBJ2-2; the match to TRBD1 covers 9 bases. Material for sequencing was PBMCs or T cells enriched from blood (not recorded which). The CDR3 sequence is CASTGTGRAGELFF. The CDR3 nucleotides are TGTGCCAGCACTGGGACAGGGAGGGCCGGGGAGCTGTTTTTT.